The 27 T cell receptor beta chains below come from one sample, sequenced in a study of shared clonotypes between healthy human individuals. The data were produced by immunoSEQ multiplex PCR, yet TCRdb's version contains in-frame clones alone and is incomplete. Of about 690,000 clones in the sample, around 91% were seen once. The sample was memory CD8+ T cells from PBMCs. This sample's subset: CD45RO+ cells pooled with CCR7-negative TemRA cells. These receptors were collected from a man in his late teens or twenties in good health. Some clones in this sample may be carry-over from other donors' samples.

The V and J genes are TRBV27 and TRBJ2-7; D is unresolved. Trimming left V 6 bases short and J 0 bases short, with 9 bases between. In germline, CDR1 is MNHEY, CDR2 SMNVEV (reference sequence). This CDR3 region has 13 residues. The DNA of the CDR3 is TGTGCCAGCAGAAAGGGTTTCTCCTACGAGCAGTACTTC. It codes for CASRKGFSYEQYF.

The rearrangement uses TRBV10-3 and TRBJ2-3; the D gene is possibly TRBD2 (5 bases). Looked up from germline, CDR1 is ENHRY and CDR2 is SYGVKD. V lost 6 bases and J lost 0, with 16 bases in between. CDR3 length: 16 residues. This CDR3 reads CAISVFRGSSTDTQYF. In nucleotides, the CDR3 is TGTGCCATCAGCGTCTTCCGGGGTTCTAGCACAGATACGCAGTATTTT.

This chain connects TRBV6-5 to TRBJ1-1, with D tentatively TRBD1 (6 bases). The CDR3 contains 15 residues. V lost 0 bases, J lost 6 bases, and 14 bases lay in between. Germline loops: CDR1 MNHEY, CDR2 SVGAGI. CDR3 coding DNA: TGTGCCAGCAGTTACTCGCAGGGGTTAATTTCTGAAGCTTTCTTT. It is translated as CASSYSQGLISEAFF.

This chain connects TRBV7-9 to TRBJ2-7; D is possibly TRBD1 or TRBD2 (5 bases each). The CDR3 totals 13 residues. CDR1 is SEHNR, CDR2 FQNEAQ, per germline (reference sequence). V dropped 3 bases and J dropped 7 bases, with 13 bases sitting between them. The CDR3 spells CASSLGVSREQYF. For the CDR3, the DNA is TGTGCCAGCAGCTTGGGGGTCTCGCGGGAGCAGTACTTC.

CDR3 DNA: TGTGCCATCAGCGACACGGGACAGAACACTGAAGCTTTCTTT. Protein: CAISDTGQNTEAFF. This chain uses TRBV10-3 with TRBJ1-1; D might be TRBD1 (6 bases). Germline V gene data show CDR1 as ENHRY and CDR2 as SYGVKD. V lost 6 bases and J 1 base, leaving 12 bases between the germline ends. CDR3 length equals 14 residues.

V and J are TRBV2 and TRBJ2-3, with 10 bases matching TRBD2. Germline V gene lookup returns CDR1 SNHLY and CDR2 FYNNEI. This CDR3 has 15 residues. Germline trimming cut 6 bases from V and 5 bases from J; bases unmatched to any gene: 8. In DNA form, the CDR3 reads TGTGCCAGCAGCGAACTTAGCGGGAGGCAAGATACGCAGTATTTT. It is translated as CASSELSGRQDTQYF.

Comment on this clone: A much larger clone differs by one base, so this may be a read error. The V gene is TRBV7-9, the J gene TRBJ1-2; no firm D call. Germline CDR1 is SEHNR and CDR2 is FQNEAQ (reference sequence). The CDR3 contains 12 residues. The CDR3 DNA reads as TGTGCCAGCAGCTTAGGTGGCCTCGGTTTCGCCTTC. As protein: CASSLGGLGFAF. The complete variable domain, with remaining parts taken from reference TRBV7-9 and TRBJ1-2, reads DTGVSQNPRHKITKRGQNVTFRCDPISEHNRLYWYRQTLGQGPEFLTYFQNEAQLEKSRLLSDRFSAERPKGSFSTLEIQRTEQGDSAMYLCASSLGGLGFAFGSGTRLTVV.

The chain couples TRBV15 to TRBJ2-1, with a weak D call TRBD2 (6 bases). Germline CDR1 reads LNHNV; CDR2 reads YYDKDF (reference sequence). This CDR3 has 15 amino acids. V gave up 5 bases and J gave up 4 bases, with 15 bases separating them. The CDR3 nucleotides read TGTGCCACCAGCGCCTCCGGGACTGCTTACAATGAGCAGTTCTTC. Protein product: CATSASGTAYNEQFF.

This chain joins TRBV27 and TRBJ1-5, with D unclear. This CDR3 region has 15 residues. Germline CDR1 is MNHEY and CDR2 is SMNVEV (reference sequence). Trimming stripped 5 bases from V and 0 bases from J, with 11 bases between. The CDR3 here is CASSPTINSNQPQHF. The CDR3 DNA follows: TGTGCCAGCAGTCCGACCATTAATAGCAATCAGCCCCAGCATTTT.

The gene calls are TRBV27 and TRBJ2-7; a possible D gene is TRBD2 (7 bases). Germline V gene sequence: CDR1 MNHEY, CDR2 SMNVEV (reference sequence). Trimming cost V 3 bases and J 4 bases, with 25 bases left between them. The CDR3 totals 18 residues. The CDR3 DNA is TGTGCCAGCAGTTTTCAACATCCTCTAGGGGGGGATCTTTACGAGCAGTACTTC. Translating gives CASSFQHPLGGDLYEQYF.

CDR3 DNA: TGTGCCAGCAGAAACCGGGACAGCTACAATGAGCAGTTCTTC. Its protein product is CASRNRDSYNEQFF. The chain employs TRBV2 and TRBJ2-1; 7 bases line up with TRBD1. Trimming at V came to 6 bases and at J to 3 bases, leaving 5 bases not matched to a gene. The CDR3 runs 14 residues. CDR1 and CDR2 from the germline V gene are SNHLY and FYNNEI.

The chain recombines TRBV27 with TRBJ2-7; possible D gene TRBD2, 7 bases. Germline-derived CDR1 and CDR2 are MNHEY and SMNVEV (reference sequence). The germline V and J ends were trimmed by 5 bases and 5 bases, with 25 bases remaining between them. There are 17 residues in the CDR3. The CDR3 region has the DNA TGTGCCAGCAGTCCGTTAAGGGGGGGACAAAAACTCCACGAGCAGTACTTC. Translating it yields CASSPLRGGQKLHEQYF.

The V call is TRBV7-8, the J call TRBJ2-7; a weak D match, TRBD2 (5 bases). CDR1 is SGHVS and CDR2 is FQNEAQ in the germline V gene. The germline V and J ends were trimmed by 2 bases and 2 bases, with 16 bases remaining between them. This CDR3 is built from 16 residues. The CDR3 sequence is CASSLRAEEVPYEQYF. CDR3 coding DNA: TGTGCCAGCAGCTTAAGAGCGGAAGAAGTTCCCTACGAGCAGTACTTC.

The chain is built from TRBV11-2 and TRBJ2-3; 7 bases map to TRBD1. Germline V lookup: CDR1 SGHAT, CDR2 FQNNGV. The CDR3 sequence is 12 residues long. Unmatched junction bases numbered 1, after V lost 6 bases and J lost 4 bases. The DNA of the CDR3 is TGTGCCAGCAGGGGGACAGCAGATACGCAGTATTTT. The encoded protein is CASRGTADTQYF.

V and J are TRBV2 and TRBJ2-4, with D hard to call. The CDR3 totals 16 residues. The V gene lost 7 bases and the J gene lost 1 base, with 17 bases spanning the gap. Germline loops: CDR1 SNHLY, CDR2 FYNNEI. CDR3 in amino acids: CASTPSVGLAKNIQYF. CDR3 coding DNA: TGTGCCAGCACCCCTTCCGTGGGCTTGGCCAAAAACATTCAGTACTTC.

This chain links TRBV18 with TRBJ1-2; D is uncertain. This CDR3 has 16 amino acids. V was pared by 3 bases and J by 0 bases, with 14 bases between. The germline gives CDR1 KGHSH, CDR2 LQKENI. DNA of the CDR3: TGTGCCAGCTCACCTTGGAGGGAAAGTCCTAACTATGGCTACACCTTC. Its protein is CASSPWRESPNYGYTF.

This clone was detected a few times. The chain joins TRBV7-9 to TRBJ1-3; weak D call: TRBD1 (5 bases). Per germline, CDR1 SEHNR and CDR2 FQNEAQ (reference sequence). This CDR3 region has 16 residues. V was trimmed by 5 bases and J by 2 bases, leaving 16 bases between them. CDR3 coding DNA: TGTGCCAGCAGCCTTGGCGGGGGTAGCGCTGGAAACACCATATATTTT. As protein: CASSLGGGSAGNTIYF.

The gene calls are TRBV7-9 and TRBJ2-3; the match to TRBD1 covers 9 bases. Trimming cost V 5 bases and J 2 bases; bases outside gene matches: 5. This CDR3 is built from 15 residues. Germline-derived CDR1 and CDR2 are SEHNR and FQNEAQ (reference sequence). This CDR3 is CASSAGTGHTDTQYF. CDR3 nucleotide sequence: TGTGCCAGCAGCGCCGGGACAGGGCACACAGATACGCAGTATTTT.

The genes are TRBV5-1 and TRBJ2-7; D is unclear. CDR3 length: 12 residues. CDR1 is SGHRS and CDR2 is YFSETQ in the germline V gene. V shed 4 bases and J shed 3 bases, with 8 bases lying between them. CDR3 region: CASSGYNYEQYF. CDR3 DNA sequence: TGCGCCAGCAGCGGGTACAACTACGAGCAGTACTTC.

V usage is TRBV7-9 and J usage is TRBJ2-5, with a possible D match to TRBD2 (6 bases). Germline CDR1 SEHNR, CDR2 FQNEAQ (reference sequence). The CDR3 sequence is 15 residues long. V was shortened by 4 bases and J by 2 bases, with 14 bases between the two germline ends. The CDR3 nucleotides read TGTGCCAGCAGCTCCCTTCCTAGCGCTCAAGAGACCCAGTACTTC. It is translated as CASSSLPSAQETQYF.

The DNA for the CDR3 is TGTGCCAGCAGTTACTCGATGGATGGGGAGGACCCTGAAGCTTTCTTT. Translating it yields CASSYSMDGEDPEAFF. The V and J genes are TRBV6-6 and TRBJ1-1; no reliable D call. The V end lost 0 bases, the J end lost 6 bases, and 17 bases lay between the germline ends. The CDR3 runs 16 residues. In germline, CDR1 is MNHNY, CDR2 SVGAGI (reference sequence).

The chain recombines TRBV29-1 with TRBJ1-2, with D tentatively TRBD1 (5 bases). The CDR3 extends over 13 amino acids. The germline CDR1 and CDR2 sequences are SQVTM and ANQGSEA. The V and J ends lost 0 bases and 5 bases respectively, with 10 bases between them. CDR3 loop: CSVEDLQDYGYTF. As DNA, the CDR3 is TGCAGCGTTGAAGATCTACAGGATTATGGCTACACCTTC.

V usage is TRBV28 and J usage is TRBJ2-7, with 10 bases identical to TRBD1. The CDR3 is made up of 15 amino acids. V lost 5 bases, J lost 5 bases, and 9 bases stayed unmatched. The germline V gene encodes CDR1 MDHEN and CDR2 SYDVKM. CDR3 region: CASSRDRGRFNEQYF. In DNA form, the CDR3 reads TGTGCCAGCAGTCGCGACAGGGGGCGATTCAACGAGCAGTACTTC.

V gene TRBV27 combines with J gene TRBJ1-5; 9 positions match TRBD1. The ends lost 0 bases at V and 0 bases at J; junction bases unmatched: 12. The CDR3 contains 20 residues. Germline lookup yields CDR1 MNHEY and CDR2 SMNVEV (reference sequence). The DNA of the CDR3 is TGTGCCAGCAGTTTATCGCCCGGGACAGGGCCCAGTTATAGCAATCAGCCCCAGCATTTT. This codes for CASSLSPGTGPSYSNQPQHF.

The chain links TRBV13 to TRBJ1-1, with TRBD1 identical over 7 bases. The J segment lost 0 bases and the V segment lost 5 bases, leaving 9 bases of the junction unmatched. The germline gives CDR1 PRHDT, CDR2 FYEKMQ (reference sequence). This CDR3 region has 16 residues. The CDR3 here is CASSLSQGFMNTEAFF. In DNA, the CDR3 is TGTGCCAGCAGCCTCTCACAGGGGTTCATGAACACTGAAGCTTTCTTT.

The chain is built from TRBV6-5 and TRBJ1-1; 9 bases align to TRBD1. Germline V lookup: CDR1 MNHEY, CDR2 SVGAGI. With V trimmed by 2 bases and J by 5 bases, 9 bases remained unmatched. This CDR3 is built from 16 residues. DNA of the CDR3: TGTGCCAGCAGTTACACCGGAACAGGGGGCTTGACTGAAGCTTTCTTT. It translates to CASSYTGTGGLTEAFF.

The rearrangement joins TRBV27 to TRBJ2-7; 7 bases map to TRBD1. Germline lookup yields CDR1 MNHEY and CDR2 SMNVEV (reference sequence). The CDR3 consists of 15 residues. The V gene end was trimmed by 1 base and the J gene end by 0 bases; junction bases not matched to a gene: 3. This CDR3 is CASSLLDRSSYEQYF. CDR3 DNA sequence: TGTGCCAGCAGTTTATTGGACAGGAGCTCCTACGAGCAGTACTTC.